This passage covers 17 T cell receptor beta chains from one sample sequenced in a study of patients and donors after allogeneic stem cell transplantation. TCRdb redid the calling of the RT-PCR reads with MiXCR, one entry per CDR3 protein. The table records about a million distinct CDR3 sequences, about a sixth of them present only once. Sequencing was done on a sample of blood, either unsorted or a sorted T cell fraction (not recorded which). Receptors were obtained from a human donor who was either an allogeneic HSCT recipient or a stem cell or donor lymphocyte infusion donor (not recorded which). It is not recorded whose cells these are; they may come from a transplant donor.

This clonotype was seen a handful of times. V is TRBV2 and J is TRBJ2-3; 7 nucleotides agree with TRBD1. Unmatched junction bases numbered 10, after V lost 4 bases and J lost 6 bases. Per the germline V gene, CDR1 is SNHLY and CDR2 is FYNNEI. The CDR3 loop spans 15 amino acids. CDR3 nucleotide sequence: TGTGCCAGCAGTGGGAACAGGGGATCAGGGGATACGCAGTATTTT. It codes for CASSGNRGSGDTQYF.

Only a few counts were recorded for this clonotype. Compared with germline, one end of the junction differs, possibly owing to a read error. The gene calls are TRBV7-6 and TRBJ1-1; tentatively, D is TRBD1 (6 bases). Per the germline V gene, CDR1 is SGHVS and CDR2 is FNYEAQ. The CDR3 runs to 16 residues. CDR3 loop: CASSLGQVGWNAEAFF. CDR3 nucleotide sequence: TGTGCCAGCAGCTTAGGACAGGTGGGGTGGAACGCTGAAGCTTTCTTT. The full variable domain, completed using reference TRBV7-6 and TRBJ1-1, is GAGVSQSPRYKVTKRGQDVALRCDPISGHVSLYWYRQALGQGPEFLTYFNYEAQQDKSGLPNDRFSAERPEGSISTLTIQRTEQRDSAMYRCASSLGQVGWNAEAFFGQGTRLTVV.

CDR3 region: CSALAGQNTEAFF. The CDR3 DNA sequence: TGCAGCGCCCTGGCAGGCCAGAACACTGAAGCTTTCTTT. The chain uses TRBV20-1 and TRBJ1-1; D not certain. From germline, CDR1 is DFQATT and CDR2 SNEGSKA (reference sequence). CDR3 length: 13 residues.

This chain uses TRBV2 with TRBJ2-1; TRBD2 might be the D (5 bases). Germline loops: CDR1 SNHLY, CDR2 FYNNEI. V was trimmed by 4 bases and J by 3 bases, leaving 19 bases between them. The CDR3 consists of 17 residues. CDR3 sequence: CASSARDKRSLYNEQFF. DNA for the CDR3: TGTGCCAGCAGTGCCCGGGATAAACGGTCACTCTACAATGAGCAGTTCTTC.

This clonotype was counted a few times. The genes are TRBV7-8 and TRBJ2-7; 7 positions match TRBD1. Germline V CDR1 and CDR2: SGHVS, FQNEAQ. The CDR3 has 14 residues. J lost 3 bases, V lost 2 bases, and 4 bases had no gene match. The CDR3 spells CASSLSGTVYEQYF. CDR3 in DNA: TGTGCCAGCAGCTTATCCGGGACAGTCTACGAGCAGTACTTC.

The table lists this clonotype with a few counts. J is TRBJ2-3 and V is TRBV10-3, with D perhaps matching TRBD2 (5 bases). The CDR3 has 14 residues. V dropped 7 bases and J dropped 3 bases, with 14 bases sitting between them. Germline lookup yields CDR1 ENHRY and CDR2 SYGVKD. The DNA for the CDR3 is TGTGCCATCAACGGGCGGACGGGGACAGATACGCAGTATTTT. Its protein product is CAINGRTGTDTQYF.

The gene calls are TRBV11-2 and TRBJ2-3; 10 positions match TRBD2. V shed 5 bases and J 4 bases; nucleotides not matched to a gene: 9. Germline values: CDR1 SGHAT, CDR2 FQNNGV. This CDR3 has 16 amino acids. This chain's CDR3 is CASSPGGAGGADTQYF. DNA of the CDR3: TGTGCCAGCAGCCCCGGAGGAGCGGGGGGGGCAGATACGCAGTATTTT.

This clonotype was detected a few times. V gene TRBV7-8 combines with J gene TRBJ2-3; perhaps TRBD1 as D (5 bases). Germline CDR1 SGHVS, CDR2 FQNEAQ. The ends were cut back, 7 bases at V and 1 base at J, with 9 bases in the middle. The CDR3 runs 13 residues. The CDR3 DNA reads TGTGCCAGCATGGACATCCGCACAGATACGCAGTATTTT. This translates into CASMDIRTDTQYF. Together with reference TRBV7-8 and TRBJ2-3, the CDR3 gives the full variable domain: GAGVSQSPRYKVAKRGQDVALRCDPISGHVSLFWYQQALGQGPEFLTYFQNEAQLDKSGLPSDRFFAERPEGSVSTLKIQRTQQEDSAVYLCASMDIRTDTQYFGPGTRLTVL.

This clonotype showed up just a few times. The V gene is TRBV12-3 or TRBV12-4, the J gene TRBJ1-1; TRBD1 might be the D (5 bases). The V end was cut by 0 bases, the J end by 2 bases, with 7 bases between. The CDR3 spans 14 residues. The CDR3 spells CASSLADSNTEAFF. The CDR3 DNA reads TGTGCCAGCAGTTTAGCCGACAGTAACACTGAAGCTTTCTTT.

This chain uses TRBV11-2 with TRBJ2-2; no clear D gene. The CDR3 has 14 residues. Trimming took off 2 bases at V and 3 bases at J, with 7 bases between the two ends. CDR1 SGHAT and CDR2 FQNNGV come from the germline V gene. The DNA of the CDR3 is TGTGCCAGCAGCTTATTGATACACACCGGGGAGCTGTTTTTT. It translates to CASSLLIHTGELFF.

This clonotype appeared a few times. V is TRBV21-1 and J is TRBJ2-1; the table's TRBD2 call for D was not verified on the DNA. TRBV21-1 is shown as a pseudogene. The CDR3 sequence is 15 residues long. The CDR3 DNA follows: TGTGCCAGCAGCAAGACTAGCGGGAGTTACAATGAGCAGTTCTTC. Its translation is CASSKTSGSYNEQFF.

This clonotype came up a few times. The rearrangement links TRBV6-2 or TRBV6-3 to TRBJ2-5, with 11 bases aligning to TRBD2. Germline V gene lookup returns CDR1 MNHEY and CDR2 SVGEGT. The length of the CDR3 is 15 residues. V trimming: 7 bases; J trimming: 5 bases; junction bases outside the gene matches: 9. The CDR3 here is CASIDPGTSGETQYF. In DNA form, the CDR3 reads TGTGCCAGCATCGACCCCGGGACTAGCGGTGAGACCCAGTACTTC.

The sample holds many counts of this clonotype. The rearrangement links TRBV15 to TRBJ2-3, with 7 bases fitting TRBD1. After removal of 3 bases from V and 5 bases from J, the junction contained 14 bases not matched to a gene. The CDR3 covers 17 residues. Germline V gene lookup returns CDR1 LNHNV and CDR2 YYDKDF (reference sequence). The CDR3 protein is CATSSQSPGTARDTQYF. In DNA form, the CDR3 reads TGTGCCACCAGCAGTCAATCCCCGGGGACAGCGAGAGATACGCAGTATTTT.

This chain uses TRBV6-1 with TRBJ2-3, with 8 bases identical to TRBD2. The CDR3 extends over 14 amino acids. CDR1 and CDR2 from the germline V gene are MNHNS and SASEGT. Germline trimming cut 4 bases from V and 5 bases from J; bases unmatched to any gene: 5. The CDR3 DNA reads TGTGCCAGCAGTGGGCCCGGGACTAGAGATACGCAGTATTTT. Protein product: CASSGPGTRDTQYF.

V is TRBV7-9 and J is TRBJ2-5; D is possibly TRBD2 (6 bases). The CDR3 is made up of 16 amino acids. V lost 8 bases and J 4 bases, leaving 23 bases between the germline ends. Germline CDR1 SEHNR, CDR2 FQNEAQ (reference sequence). In DNA form, the CDR3 reads TGTGCCAGCGAGGAGGGCAGGTTGGTTATCGGAGAGACCCAGTACTTC. Translating gives CASEEGRLVIGETQYF.

This chain connects TRBV6-1 to TRBJ2-3; 9 bases agree with TRBD2. V shed 5 bases, J shed 0 bases, and the junction held 6 bases outside the gene matches. This CDR3 has 16 amino acids. The germline CDR1 and CDR2 sequences are MNHNS and SASEGT. This CDR3 is CASSRRTSASTDTQYF. The DNA for the CDR3 is TGTGCCAGCAGTCGACGGACTAGCGCTAGCACAGATACGCAGTATTTT.

This sequence joins TRBV15 and TRBJ2-3, with 12 bases that match TRBD2. Looked up from germline, CDR1 is LNHNV and CDR2 is YYDKDF (reference sequence). The CDR3 has 16 residues. Trimming removed 2 bases from V and 5 bases from J; junction bases left unmatched: 5. CDR3 nucleotide sequence: TGTGCCACCAGCAGAAGGACTAGCGGGGTAGAAGATACGCAGTATTTT. It is translated as CATSRRTSGVEDTQYF.